The 19 T cell receptor beta chains given below trace back to one sample, sequenced in a study of regulatory T cells in long-lasting Graves disease. Investigators prepared the TCR beta libraries by applying iRepertoire HTBI primers and Arm-PCR of CDR3 regions. TCRdb called the multiplex PCR reads again in MiXCR, with one record for every CDR3 protein. The sample has about 530,000 distinct CDR3 sequences, roughly 16% seen once; the top ten hold approximately 25%. The time point here: newly diagnosed GD, antithyroid drugs for less than 3 months. Scientists built the TCR library using RNA that was extracted from PBMCs. This sample was also put to use in a study of T cells in Graves' hyperthyroidism and ophthalmopathy.

Sequencing used peripheral blood mononuclear cells (PBMCs), obtained at new diagnosis, from a patient treated with antithyroid drugs. All receptors come from a woman aged 40-65 years with Graves disease.

The chain links TRBV4-1 to TRBJ1-5; the match to TRBD1 covers 7 bases. V shed 0 bases and J 7 bases; nucleotides not matched to a gene: 9. Germline V gene lookup returns CDR1 MGHRA and CDR2 YSYEKL. CDR3 length equals 16 residues. CDR3 sequence: CASSQEQGMVGQPQHF. The CDR3 DNA sequence: TGCGCCAGCAGCCAAGAACAGGGGATGGTTGGGCAGCCCCAGCATTTT.

The sample holds many counts of this clonotype. The rearrangement joins TRBV7-2 to TRBJ2-3, with D possibly TRBD2 on 6 matching bases. The V end was cut by 8 bases, the J end by 6 bases, with 18 bases between. Germline V gene lookup returns CDR1 SGHTA and CDR2 FQGNSA. This CDR3 comprises 14 residues. The CDR3 sequence is CASQEYKGGDTQYF. Here the CDR3 DNA reads TGTGCCAGCCAAGAATACAAAGGAGGGGATACGCAGTATTTT. The variable domain in full, with the rest retrieved from reference TRBV7-2 and TRBJ2-3, is GAGVSQSPSNKVTEKGKDVELRCDPISGHTALYWYRQSLGQGLEFLIYFQGNSAPDKSGLPSDRFSAERTGGSVSTLTIQRTQQEDSAVYLCASQEYKGGDTQYFGPGTRLTVL.

The chain carries TRBV29-1 and TRBJ2-3; perhaps TRBD1 as D (6 bases). V was trimmed by 3 bases and J by 0 bases, leaving 16 bases between them. Germline values: CDR1 SQVTM, CDR2 ANQGSEA. The CDR3 length is 16 residues. The chain's CDR3 is CSVDPRDTRSTDTQYF. In DNA form, the CDR3 reads TGCAGCGTTGATCCCCGGGACACGAGAAGCACAGATACGCAGTATTTT.

In its sample, this clonotype was seen a few times. The gene calls are TRBV5-1 and TRBJ2-3, with D possibly matching TRBD2 (5 bases). V gave up 1 base and J gave up 5 bases, with 23 bases separating them. CDR3 length equals 18 residues. Germline assignment: CDR1 SGHRS and CDR2 YFSETQ. Here the CDR3 reads CASSLTRGPPPEKDTQYF. CDR3 nucleotides: TGCGCCAGCAGCTTGACTAGAGGACCACCCCCCGAAAAAGATACGCAGTATTTT.

The chain employs TRBV12-3 or TRBV12-4 and TRBJ2-1, with D possibly matching TRBD1 (6 bases). V shed 5 bases and J shed 2 bases, with 16 bases lying between them. This CDR3 contains 16 residues. Here the CDR3 reads CASSPPYRAAYNEQFF. The CDR3, as DNA: TGTGCCAGCAGTCCCCCGTACAGGGCAGCCTACAATGAGCAGTTCTTC.

The V call is TRBV30, the J call TRBJ2-5; 11 bases line up with TRBD2. The CDR3 is 15 residues long. CDR1 and CDR2 from the germline V gene are GTSNPN and SVGIG (reference sequence). The ends lost 3 bases at V and 5 bases at J; junction bases unmatched: 8. CDR3 sequence reads: CAWRLAGGPSETQYF. CDR3 DNA sequence: TGTGCCTGGAGGCTAGCGGGGGGCCCGTCCGAGACCCAGTACTTC.

The rearrangement links TRBV3-1 to TRBJ1-2; no reliable D call. The germline CDR1 and CDR2 sequences are LGHDT and YNNKEL (reference sequence). The CDR3 covers 15 residues. V was clipped by 0 bases and J by 1 base, with 9 bases between them. The CDR3 DNA sequence: TGTGCCAGCAGCCAAGAGTATTTAGTTAACTATGGCTACACCTTC. This translates into CASSQEYLVNYGYTF. The whole variable domain, remainder taken from reference TRBV3-1 and TRBJ1-2, is DTAVSQTPKYLVTQMGNDKSIKCEQNLGHDTMYWYKQDSKKFLKIMFSYNNKELIINETVPNRFSPKSPDKAHLNLHINSLELGDSAVYFCASSQEYLVNYGYTFGSGTRLTVV.

The sample holds many counts of this clonotype. This sequence joins TRBV27 and TRBJ1-5; D not resolved. V lost 5 bases to trimming and J lost 0 bases, with 5 bases between them. The V gene's germline CDR1 is MNHEY and CDR2 SMNVEV (reference sequence). This CDR3 contains 13 residues. CDR3 sequence reads: CASSEHSNQPQHF. The CDR3 bases are TGTGCCAGCAGTGAGCATAGCAATCAGCCCCAGCATTTT.

This clonotype came up many times. The chain recombines TRBV28 with TRBJ2-4; perhaps D is TRBD1 or TRBD2 (6 bases each). Deletions cut 5 bases from V and 6 bases from J, with 20 bases between. Per the germline V gene, CDR1 is MDHEN and CDR2 is SYDVKM. This CDR3 region has 16 residues. As DNA, the CDR3 is TGTGCCAGCAGTCCCCTCCTTGGGGGGCTCGGAAACATTCAGTACTTC. This codes for CASSPLLGGLGNIQYF.

The chain has TRBV6-1 and TRBJ1-6; D might be TRBD1 (5 bases). V lost 11 bases and J 7 bases, leaving 18 bases between the germline ends. The CDR3 loop spans 14 amino acids. Germline V gene sequence: CDR1 MNHNS, CDR2 SASEGT. The CDR3 protein is CARGEGTTNSPLHF. The DNA of the CDR3 is TGTGCCCGAGGGGAGGGGACGACCAATTCACCCCTCCACTTT.

The J gene is TRBJ2-1, the V gene TRBV4-1; D is unclear. The CDR3 extends over 15 amino acids. From germline, CDR1 is MGHRA and CDR2 YSYEKL. V lost 4 bases and J lost 3, with 13 bases in between. CDR3 DNA: TGCGCCAGCAGCCCTGGCGGCCTTCGCTACAATGAGCAGTTCTTC. It yields the protein CASSPGGLRYNEQFF.

This clonotype was counted at least ten times. The J gene is TRBJ2-7, the V gene TRBV28, with 8 bases matching TRBD1. This CDR3 spans 17 amino acids. CDR1 is MDHEN and CDR2 is SYDVKM in the germline V gene. J was trimmed by 2 bases and V by 2 bases; bases with no gene match: 11. The CDR3: CASSLAYGRGPPYEQYF. Written as DNA, the CDR3 is TGTGCCAGCAGTTTAGCATACGGCAGGGGGCCCCCCTACGAGCAGTACTTC. Filled out from reference TRBV28 and TRBJ2-7, the complete variable domain reads DVKVTQSSRYLVKRTGEKVFLECVQDMDHENMFWYRQDPGLGLRLIYFSYDVKMKEKGDIPEGYSVSREKKERFSLILESASTNQTSMYLCASSLAYGRGPPYEQYFGPGTRLTVT.

Details on this clonotype: This may arise from a read error, as a much more abundant clone is one base away. Here the CDR3 DNA reads TGCAGCCCCCTATGGGTGGGCAATCAGCCCCAGCATTTT. Translating gives CSPLWVGNQPQHF. The rearrangement links TRBV29-1 to TRBJ1-5; D is unclear. Per germline, CDR1 SQVTM and CDR2 ANQGSEA. V shed 8 bases and J shed 2 bases, with 13 bases lying between them. The length of the CDR3 is 13 residues.

This sequence joins TRBV7-8 and TRBJ2-7, with a tentative D call TRBD1 (5 bases). Trimming removed 2 bases at V and 0 bases at J, with 20 bases between. Germline loops: CDR1 SGHVS, CDR2 FQNEAQ. The CDR3 is 18 residues long. The CDR3 region is CASSLPLYRTPRSYEQYF. The CDR3 region has the DNA TGTGCCAGCAGCTTACCCCTATACAGGACCCCCCGCTCCTACGAGCAGTACTTC.

This clonotype was counted many times. This sequence joins TRBV7-9 and TRBJ1-5; tentatively, D is TRBD1 (5 bases). The germline CDR1 and CDR2 sequences are SEHNR and FQNEAQ (reference sequence). The CDR3 is 14 residues long. V was trimmed by 5 bases and J by 9 bases, leaving 17 bases between them. The CDR3 region has the DNA TGTGCCAGCAGCGCAGACAGACCTGCTGGGCCCCAGCATTTT. This sequence encodes CASSADRPAGPQHF.

The CDR3 region has the DNA TGCGCCAGCAGCCAAGATCGGGTGGCTGAAGCTTTCTTT. It yields the protein CASSQDRVAEAFF. This rearrangement joins TRBV4-1 to TRBJ1-1; D ambiguous. Looked up from germline, CDR1 is MGHRA and CDR2 is YSYEKL. The CDR3 is made up of 13 amino acids. V lost 0 bases and J 6 bases, leaving 8 bases between the germline ends.

This clonotype was counted many times. The V call is TRBV6-1, the J call TRBJ1-1, with D perhaps TRBD1 (6 bases). Germline V gives CDR1 MNHNS, CDR2 SASEGT. Trimming shortened V by 5 bases and J by 7 bases, and 11 bases separated the two germline ends. The length of the CDR3 is 12 residues. CDR3: CASSTRGLEAFF. Written as DNA, the CDR3 is TGTGCCAGCAGTACCAGGGGACTTGAAGCTTTCTTT.

The chain carries TRBV27 and TRBJ1-5; D is possibly TRBD1 (6 bases). Germline CDR1 and CDR2: MNHEY and SMNVEV (reference sequence). V lost 5 bases to trimming and J lost 3 bases, with 23 bases between them. This CDR3 comprises 18 residues. As DNA, the CDR3 is TGTGCCAGCAGTCCCAGATCTGGGGGGGCGATGGCCAATCAGCCCCAGCATTTT. Translation: CASSPRSGGAMANQPQHF.

J is TRBJ1-2 and V is TRBV7-2; D not certain. The germline V gene encodes CDR1 SGHTA and CDR2 FQGNSA. There are 15 residues in the CDR3. V was trimmed by 5 bases and J by 3 bases, leaving 16 bases between them. The CDR3 nucleotides are TGTGCCAGCAGCCACCGGAACAAGGTCGACTATGGCTACACCTTC. This gives the protein CASSHRNKVDYGYTF.